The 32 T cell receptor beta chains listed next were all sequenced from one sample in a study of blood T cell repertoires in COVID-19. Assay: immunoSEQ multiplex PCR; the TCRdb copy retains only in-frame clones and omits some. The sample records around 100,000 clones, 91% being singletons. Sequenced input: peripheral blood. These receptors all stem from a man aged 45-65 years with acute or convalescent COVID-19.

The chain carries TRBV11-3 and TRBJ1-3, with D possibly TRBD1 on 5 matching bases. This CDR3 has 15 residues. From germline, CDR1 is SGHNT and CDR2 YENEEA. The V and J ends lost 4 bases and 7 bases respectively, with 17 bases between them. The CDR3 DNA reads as TGTGCCAGCAGCTCCCTACTGAGCCGGGGGAACACCATATATTTT. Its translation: CASSSLLSRGNTIYF.

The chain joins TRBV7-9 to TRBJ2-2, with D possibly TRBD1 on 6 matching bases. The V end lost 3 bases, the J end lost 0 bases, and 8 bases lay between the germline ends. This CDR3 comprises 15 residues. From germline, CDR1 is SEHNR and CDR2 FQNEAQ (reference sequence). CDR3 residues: CASSLTGPNTGELFF. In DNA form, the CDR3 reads TGTGCCAGCAGCTTGACAGGCCCGAACACCGGGGAGCTGTTTTTT.

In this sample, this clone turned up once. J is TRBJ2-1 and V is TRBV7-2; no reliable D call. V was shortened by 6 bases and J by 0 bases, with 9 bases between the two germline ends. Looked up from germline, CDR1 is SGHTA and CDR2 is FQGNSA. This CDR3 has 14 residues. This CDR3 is CASRSVSSYNEQFF. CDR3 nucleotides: TGTGCCAGCAGGTCGGTGAGCTCCTACAATGAGCAGTTCTTC.

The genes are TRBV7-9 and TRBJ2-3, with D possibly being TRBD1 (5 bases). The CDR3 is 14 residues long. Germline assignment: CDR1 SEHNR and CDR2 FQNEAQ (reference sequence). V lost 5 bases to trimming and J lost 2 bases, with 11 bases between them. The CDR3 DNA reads TGTGCCAGCAGCCTCGACAGAACCACAGATACGCAGTATTTT. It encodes CASSLDRTTDTQYF. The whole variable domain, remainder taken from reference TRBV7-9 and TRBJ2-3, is DTGVSQNPRHKITKRGQNVTFRCDPISEHNRLYWYRQTLGQGPEFLTYFQNEAQLEKSRLLSDRFSAERPKGSFSTLEIQRTEQGDSAMYLCASSLDRTTDTQYFGPGTRLTVL.

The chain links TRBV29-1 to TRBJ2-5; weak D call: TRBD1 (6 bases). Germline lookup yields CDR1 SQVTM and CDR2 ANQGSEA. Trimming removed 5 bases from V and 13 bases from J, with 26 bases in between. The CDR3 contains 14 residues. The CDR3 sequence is CSVLDRQVARGPYF. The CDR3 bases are TGCAGCGTTTTGGACCGCCAGGTAGCCAGGGGTCCGTACTTC.

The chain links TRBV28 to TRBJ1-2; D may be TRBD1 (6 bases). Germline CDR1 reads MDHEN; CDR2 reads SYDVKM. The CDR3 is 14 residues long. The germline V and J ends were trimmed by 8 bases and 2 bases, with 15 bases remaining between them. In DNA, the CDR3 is TGTGCCAGCCGTGCAGGGGTGACGAACTATGGCTACACCTTC. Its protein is CASRAGVTNYGYTF.

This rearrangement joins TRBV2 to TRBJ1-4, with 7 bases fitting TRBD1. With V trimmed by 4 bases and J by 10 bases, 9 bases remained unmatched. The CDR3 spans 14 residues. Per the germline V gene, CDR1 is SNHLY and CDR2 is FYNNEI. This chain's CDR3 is CASSVETGRGKLFF. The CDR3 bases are TGTGCCAGCAGTGTTGAGACAGGGCGTGGAAAACTGTTTTTT. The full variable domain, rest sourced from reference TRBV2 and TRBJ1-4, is EPEVTQTPSHQVTQMGQEVILRCVPISNHLYFYWYRQILGQKVEFLVSFYNNEISEKSEIFDDQFSVERPDGSNFTLKIRSTKLEDSAMYFCASSVETGRGKLFFGSGTQLSVL.

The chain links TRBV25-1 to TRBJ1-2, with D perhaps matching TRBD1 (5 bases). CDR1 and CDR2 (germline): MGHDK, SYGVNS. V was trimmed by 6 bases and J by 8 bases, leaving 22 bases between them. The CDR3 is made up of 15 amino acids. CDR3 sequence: CASREGPPGFDGYTF. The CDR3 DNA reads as TGTGCCAGCAGAGAAGGTCCCCCAGGGTTCGACGGCTACACCTTC.

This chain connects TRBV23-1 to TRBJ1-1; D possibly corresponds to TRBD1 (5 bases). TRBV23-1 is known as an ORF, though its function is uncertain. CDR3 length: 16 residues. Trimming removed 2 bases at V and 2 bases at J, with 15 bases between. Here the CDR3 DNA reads TGCGCCAGCAGTCAACCAGGGTGGAGGGAAAACACTGAAGCTTTCTTT. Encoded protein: CASSQPGWRENTEAFF.

DNA for the CDR3: TGTGCCAGCAGCTCGACCGGGGGAAGGGCTAATGAAAAACTGTTTTTT. This sequence encodes CASSSTGGRANEKLFF. The chain combines TRBV7-6 with TRBJ1-4; maybe TRBD1 (5 bases). The CDR3 is 16 residues long. Trimming removed 4 bases at V and 3 bases at J, with 15 bases between. The germline V gene encodes CDR1 SGHVS and CDR2 FNYEAQ.

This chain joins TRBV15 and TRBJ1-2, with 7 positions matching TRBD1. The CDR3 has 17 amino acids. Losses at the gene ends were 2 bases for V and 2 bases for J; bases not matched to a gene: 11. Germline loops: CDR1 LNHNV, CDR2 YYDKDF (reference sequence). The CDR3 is CATSRPFPATGNYGYTF. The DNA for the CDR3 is TGTGCCACCAGCAGACCCTTCCCCGCGACAGGGAACTATGGCTACACCTTC.

The CDR3: CASRAIRSDINEQFF. Written as DNA, the CDR3 is TGTGCCAGCAGGGCTATCCGGTCGGACATAAATGAGCAGTTCTTC. V and J are TRBV2 and TRBJ2-1; D might be TRBD1 (5 bases). Germline V lookup: CDR1 SNHLY, CDR2 FYNNEI. The CDR3 sequence is 15 residues long. V lost 6 bases and J 7 bases, leaving 19 bases between the germline ends.

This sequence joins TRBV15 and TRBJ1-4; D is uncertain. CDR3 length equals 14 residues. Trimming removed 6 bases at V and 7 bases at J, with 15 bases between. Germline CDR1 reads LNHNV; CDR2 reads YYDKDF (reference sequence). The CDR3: CATSKQKGGEKLFF. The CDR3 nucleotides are TGTGCCACCAGTAAACAAAAGGGAGGTGAAAAACTGTTTTTT.

The CDR3 nucleotides are TGTGCCAGCAGTTACGTGTCGGGACAGGGGACGATGAACACTGAAGCTTTCTTT. Its translation: CASSYVSGQGTMNTEAFF. V is TRBV6-2 or TRBV6-3 and J is TRBJ1-1; 10 positions agree with TRBD1. CDR1 and CDR2 from the germline V gene are MNHEY and SVGEGT. V lost 2 bases and J lost 0; bases outside the gene matches: 9. The CDR3 loop spans 18 amino acids.

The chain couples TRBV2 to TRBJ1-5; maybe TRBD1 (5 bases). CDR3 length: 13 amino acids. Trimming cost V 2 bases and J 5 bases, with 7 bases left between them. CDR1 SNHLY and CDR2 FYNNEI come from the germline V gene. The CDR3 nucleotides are TGTGCCAGCAGTGAACAGGGCTATCAGCCCCAGCATTTT. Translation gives CASSEQGYQPQHF.

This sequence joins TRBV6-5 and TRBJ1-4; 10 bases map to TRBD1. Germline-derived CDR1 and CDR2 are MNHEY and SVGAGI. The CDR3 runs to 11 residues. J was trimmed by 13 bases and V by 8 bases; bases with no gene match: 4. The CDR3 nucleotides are TGTGCCAGCTCCGGACAGGGGGGACTGTTTTTT. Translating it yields CASSGQGGLFF.

For the CDR3, the DNA is TGTGCCAGCAGTGAGGGGGGGAGGGGCTACACCTTC. Encoded protein: CASSEGGRGYTF. The chain carries TRBV25-1 and TRBJ1-2, with D perhaps matching TRBD1 (5 bases). Germline-derived CDR1 and CDR2 are MGHDK and SYGVNS. The CDR3 extends over 12 amino acids. The V end was cut by 3 bases, the J end by 8 bases, with 10 bases between.

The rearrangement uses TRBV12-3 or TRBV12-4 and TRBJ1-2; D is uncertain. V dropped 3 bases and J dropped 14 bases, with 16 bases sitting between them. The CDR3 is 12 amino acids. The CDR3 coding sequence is TGTGCCAGCAGTTTTTATATGGCAGTGCCGACCTTC. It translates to CASSFYMAVPTF.

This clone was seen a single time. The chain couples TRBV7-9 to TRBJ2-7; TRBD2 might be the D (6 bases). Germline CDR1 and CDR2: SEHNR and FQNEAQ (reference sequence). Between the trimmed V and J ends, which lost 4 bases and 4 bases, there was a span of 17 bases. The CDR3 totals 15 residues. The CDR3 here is CASSYAGPGPYEQYF. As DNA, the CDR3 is TGTGCCAGCAGCTATGCGGGACCAGGACCTTACGAGCAGTACTTC.

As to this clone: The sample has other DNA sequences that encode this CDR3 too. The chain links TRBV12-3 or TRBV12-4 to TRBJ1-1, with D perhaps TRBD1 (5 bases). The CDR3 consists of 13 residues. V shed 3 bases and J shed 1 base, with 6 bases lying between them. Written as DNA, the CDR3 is TGTGCCAGCAGTTTTACAGGGAACACTGAAGCTTTCTTT. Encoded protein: CASSFTGNTEAFF.

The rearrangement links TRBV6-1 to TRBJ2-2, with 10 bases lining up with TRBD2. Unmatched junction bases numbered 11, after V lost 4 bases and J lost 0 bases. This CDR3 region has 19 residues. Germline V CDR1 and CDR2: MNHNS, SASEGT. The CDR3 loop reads CASSAASGGPGANTGELFF. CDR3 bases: TGTGCCAGCAGTGCGGCTAGCGGGGGCCCCGGGGCGAACACCGGGGAGCTGTTTTTT.

The DNA of the CDR3 is TGTGCCACCAGTGACACACACACAGATACGCAGTATTTT. It translates to CATSDTHTDTQYF. This rearrangement joins TRBV24-1 to TRBJ2-3; D is uncertain. Germline V CDR1 and CDR2: KGHDR, SFDVKD. Trimming took 4 bases from V and 2 from J, leaving 6 bases between them. The CDR3 runs 13 residues.

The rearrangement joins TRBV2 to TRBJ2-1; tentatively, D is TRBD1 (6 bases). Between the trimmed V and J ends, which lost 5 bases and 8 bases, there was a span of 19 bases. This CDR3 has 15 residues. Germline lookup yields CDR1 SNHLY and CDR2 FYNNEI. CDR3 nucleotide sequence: TGTGCCAGCAGTCCCAGAGGGGGACCTTGGGATGAGCAGTTCTTC. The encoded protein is CASSPRGGPWDEQFF. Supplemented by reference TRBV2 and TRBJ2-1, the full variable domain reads EPEVTQTPSHQVTQMGQEVILRCVPISNHLYFYWYRQILGQKVEFLVSFYNNEISEKSEIFDDQFSVERPDGSNFTLKIRSTKLEDSAMYFCASSPRGGPWDEQFFGPGTRLTVL.

CDR3 sequence: CASSFSAASNQPQHF. Written as DNA, the CDR3 is TGTGCCAGCAGCTTTTCGGCAGCGAGCAATCAGCCCCAGCATTTT. The J gene is TRBJ1-5, the V gene TRBV7-9, with no clear D. V was trimmed by 3 bases and J by 1 base, leaving 10 bases between them. Germline CDR1 reads SEHNR; CDR2 reads FQNEAQ (reference sequence). This CDR3 region has 15 residues.

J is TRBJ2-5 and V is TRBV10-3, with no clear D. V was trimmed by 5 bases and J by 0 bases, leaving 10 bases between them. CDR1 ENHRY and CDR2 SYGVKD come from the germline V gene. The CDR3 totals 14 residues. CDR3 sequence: CAISLRIDQETQYF. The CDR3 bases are TGTGCCATCAGTCTTAGAATTGACCAAGAGACCCAGTACTTC.

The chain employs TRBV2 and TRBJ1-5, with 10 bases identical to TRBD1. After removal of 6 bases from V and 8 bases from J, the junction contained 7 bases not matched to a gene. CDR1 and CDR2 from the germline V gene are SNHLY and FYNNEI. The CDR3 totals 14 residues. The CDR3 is CASSRQGALEPQHF. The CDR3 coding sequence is TGTGCCAGCAGCAGACAGGGGGCTTTGGAGCCCCAGCATTTT.

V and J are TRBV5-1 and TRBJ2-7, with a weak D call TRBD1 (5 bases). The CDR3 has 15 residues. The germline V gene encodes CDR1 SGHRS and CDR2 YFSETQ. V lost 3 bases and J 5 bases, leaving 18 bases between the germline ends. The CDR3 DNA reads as TGCGCCAGCAGCTCACGGCCCTCAGGGCCCGACGAGCAGTACTTC. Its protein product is CASSSRPSGPDEQYF. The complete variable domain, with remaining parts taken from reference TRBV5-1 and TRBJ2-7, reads KAGVTQTPRYLIKTRGQQVTLSCSPISGHRSVSWYQQTPGQGLQFLFEYFSETQRNKGNFPGRFSGRQFSNSRSEMNVSTLELGDSALYLCASSSRPSGPDEQYFGPGTRLTVT.

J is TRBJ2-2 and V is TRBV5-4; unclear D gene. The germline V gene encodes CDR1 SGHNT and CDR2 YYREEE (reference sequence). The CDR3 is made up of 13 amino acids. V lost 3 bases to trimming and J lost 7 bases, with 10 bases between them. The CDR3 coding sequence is TGTGCCAGCAGCTCCACAACGAACGGGGAGCTGTTTTTT. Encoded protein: CASSSTTNGELFF.

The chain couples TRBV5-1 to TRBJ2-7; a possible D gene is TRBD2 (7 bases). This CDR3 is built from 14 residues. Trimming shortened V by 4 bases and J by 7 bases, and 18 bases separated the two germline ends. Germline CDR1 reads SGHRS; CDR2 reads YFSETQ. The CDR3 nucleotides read TGCGCCAGCAGCCCTGGGACAATGGGAGGGGAGCAGTACTTC. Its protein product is CASSPGTMGGEQYF.

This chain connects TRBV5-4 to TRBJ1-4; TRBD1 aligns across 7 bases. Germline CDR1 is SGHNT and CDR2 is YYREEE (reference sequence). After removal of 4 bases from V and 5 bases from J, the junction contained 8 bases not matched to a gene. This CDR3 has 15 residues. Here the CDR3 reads CASSASPGQNEKLFF. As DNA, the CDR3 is TGTGCCAGCAGCGCGTCTCCGGGACAGAATGAAAAACTGTTTTTT.

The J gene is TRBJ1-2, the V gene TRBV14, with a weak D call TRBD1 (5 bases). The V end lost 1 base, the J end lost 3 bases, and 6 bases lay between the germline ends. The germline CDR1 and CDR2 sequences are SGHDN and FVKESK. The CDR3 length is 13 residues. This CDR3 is CASSQAGHYGYTF. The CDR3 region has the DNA TGTGCCAGCAGCCAAGCAGGGCACTATGGCTACACCTTC.

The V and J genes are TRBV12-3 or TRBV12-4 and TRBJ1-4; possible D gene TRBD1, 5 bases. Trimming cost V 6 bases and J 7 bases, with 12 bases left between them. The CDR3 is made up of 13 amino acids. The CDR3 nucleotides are TGTGCCAGCAGACCGGGGCGGGGTGAAAAACTGTTTTTT. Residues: CASRPGRGEKLFF.